The 5 T cell receptor beta chains below were found in one sample sequenced in a study of cytomegalovirus exposure and HLA in healthy donors. The PCR made use of 60 Vbeta and 13 Jbeta primers. Assay used: immunoSEQ multiplex PCR; TCRdb lists only in-frame clones, some missing. The specimen's table records tens of thousands of clones. The sample consisted of PBMCs. Receptors originate from a woman aged 25 to 39 in good health and CMV-seropositive.

The gene calls are TRBV5-1 and TRBJ1-1; D not resolved. CDR1 is SGHRS, CDR2 YFSETQ, per germline. Trimming took 0 bases from V and 2 from J, leaving 8 bases between them. The CDR3 consists of 14 residues. This chain's CDR3 is CASSLGSGNTEAFF. DNA for the CDR3: TGCGCCAGCAGCTTGGGGTCAGGAAACACTGAAGCTTTCTTT. The whole variable domain, remainder taken from reference TRBV5-1 and TRBJ1-1, is KAGVTQTPRYLIKTRGQQVTLSCSPISGHRSVSWYQQTPGQGLQFLFEYFSETQRNKGNFPGRFSGRQFSNSRSEMNVSTLELGDSALYLCASSLGSGNTEAFFGQGTRLTVV.

The chain has TRBV19 and TRBJ1-1; no clear D gene. The length of the CDR3 is 13 residues. Per germline, CDR1 LNHDA and CDR2 SQIVND (reference sequence). V was cut by 8 bases and J by 0 bases, with 10 bases left in between. Here the CDR3 DNA reads TGTGCCAGTGGAAAAACAGTGAACACTGAAGCTTTCTTT. Protein: CASGKTVNTEAFF.

The chain uses TRBV30 and TRBJ2-1, with TRBD1 as a possible D gene (6 bases). This CDR3 is built from 14 residues. Germline V lookup: CDR1 GTSNPN, CDR2 SVGIG (reference sequence). With 2 bases removed from V and 2 bases from J, the gap between germline ends came to 10 bases. In DNA, the CDR3 is TGTGCCTGGAGTCGAGGACAGACCTACAATGAGCAGTTCTTC. Amino acids: CAWSRGQTYNEQFF.

The rearrangement joins TRBV7-9 to TRBJ2-2; D unresolved. V lost 5 bases and J lost 2, with 6 bases in between. Germline V gives CDR1 SEHNR, CDR2 FQNEAQ (reference sequence). This CDR3 contains 13 residues. This chain's CDR3 is CASSRVNTGELFF. DNA for the CDR3: TGTGCCAGCAGCCGGGTCAACACCGGGGAGCTGTTTTTT. The variable domain in full, with the rest retrieved from reference TRBV7-9 and TRBJ2-2, is DTGVSQNPRHKITKRGQNVTFRCDPISEHNRLYWYRQTLGQGPEFLTYFQNEAQLEKSRLLSDRFSAERPKGSFSTLEIQRTEQGDSAMYLCASSRVNTGELFFGEGSRLTVL.

J is TRBJ2-7 and V is TRBV29-1; 8 bases fit TRBD1. The CDR3 length is 15 residues. The V gene end was trimmed by 6 bases and the J gene end by 5 bases; junction bases not matched to a gene: 15. Per the germline V gene, CDR1 is SQVTM and CDR2 is ANQGSEA. The CDR3 DNA follows: TGCAGCGTGTCCCACCCAAGACAGGGGAGGAACGAGCAGTACTTC. Its protein is CSVSHPRQGRNEQYF.